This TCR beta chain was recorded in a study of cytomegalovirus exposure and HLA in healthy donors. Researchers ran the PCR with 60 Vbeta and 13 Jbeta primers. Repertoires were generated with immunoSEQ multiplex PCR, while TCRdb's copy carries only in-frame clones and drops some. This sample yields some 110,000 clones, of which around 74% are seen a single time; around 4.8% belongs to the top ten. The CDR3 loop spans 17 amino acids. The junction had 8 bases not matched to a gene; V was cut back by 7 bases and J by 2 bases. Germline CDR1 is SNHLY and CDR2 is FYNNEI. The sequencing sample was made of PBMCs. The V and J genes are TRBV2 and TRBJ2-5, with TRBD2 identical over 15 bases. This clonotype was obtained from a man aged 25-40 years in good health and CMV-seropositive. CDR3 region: CASKEGLAGGSQETQYF. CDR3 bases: TGTGCCAGCAAGGAGGGACTAGCGGGGGGTTCACAAGAGACCCAGTACTTC.